Included here is one T cell receptor beta chain sequence, with context. The sample contains more than one DNA sequence encoding this CDR3. The sample is drawn from a study of shared T cell receptors in the human thymus. CDR3 length equals 16 residues. Germline values: CDR1 MNHEY, CDR2 SMNVEV (reference sequence). V dropped 0 bases and J dropped 1; count of bases not matched to a gene: 1. Assay used: immunoSEQ multiplex PCR; TCRdb lists only in-frame clones, some missing. Of hundreds of thousands of clones detected, roughly 88% appear once; the ten largest clones hold roughly 0.0097%. The data were also submitted as part of a second study, on human thymus T cells. That report adds: It was healthy Finnish infants having corrective surgery for congenital heart defects who were the donors.

Sequenced sample: thymocytes. The origin of this receptor is a boy in the first two years of life with a congenital heart defect. The gene calls are TRBV27 and TRBJ1-5; 9 positions agree with TRBD1. The CDR3: CASSLSGQGSNQPQHF. In DNA form, the CDR3 reads TGTGCCAGCAGTTTATCTGGACAGGGGAGCAATCAGCCCCAGCATTTT.